The entry that follows covers one TCR beta chain sequence. What it binds is unknown. The CDR3 is made up of 20 amino acids. The PCR used 60 Vbeta and 13 Jbeta primers. The repertoire was sequenced with immunoSEQ multiplex PCR; TCRdb's copy has only in-frame clones and lacks some. The sample lists 150,000 to 160,000 clones, 80% occurring once. The sample originates from a study of cytomegalovirus exposure and HLA in healthy donors. Across the whole study: An earlier analysis found under 130 million unique TCR beta sequences from 150 million to 200 million T cells.

General study findings and limits: Other equally common chains were less clonally expanded than HLA-associated TCR beta chains, a later analysis showed.

This chain links TRBV21-1 with TRBJ1-1; the table's TRBD1 call for D was not verified on the DNA. TRBV21-1 is noted as a pseudogene. This sequence originates from a man aged 25 to 45 in good health and CMV-seropositive. Material for sequencing was PBMCs. CDR3 amino acids: CASIETTGTGGGFRAAEAFF. CDR3 DNA: TGTGCCAGCATCGAAACGACCGGGACAGGGGGAGGATTTAGAGCGGCTGAAGCTTTCTTT.